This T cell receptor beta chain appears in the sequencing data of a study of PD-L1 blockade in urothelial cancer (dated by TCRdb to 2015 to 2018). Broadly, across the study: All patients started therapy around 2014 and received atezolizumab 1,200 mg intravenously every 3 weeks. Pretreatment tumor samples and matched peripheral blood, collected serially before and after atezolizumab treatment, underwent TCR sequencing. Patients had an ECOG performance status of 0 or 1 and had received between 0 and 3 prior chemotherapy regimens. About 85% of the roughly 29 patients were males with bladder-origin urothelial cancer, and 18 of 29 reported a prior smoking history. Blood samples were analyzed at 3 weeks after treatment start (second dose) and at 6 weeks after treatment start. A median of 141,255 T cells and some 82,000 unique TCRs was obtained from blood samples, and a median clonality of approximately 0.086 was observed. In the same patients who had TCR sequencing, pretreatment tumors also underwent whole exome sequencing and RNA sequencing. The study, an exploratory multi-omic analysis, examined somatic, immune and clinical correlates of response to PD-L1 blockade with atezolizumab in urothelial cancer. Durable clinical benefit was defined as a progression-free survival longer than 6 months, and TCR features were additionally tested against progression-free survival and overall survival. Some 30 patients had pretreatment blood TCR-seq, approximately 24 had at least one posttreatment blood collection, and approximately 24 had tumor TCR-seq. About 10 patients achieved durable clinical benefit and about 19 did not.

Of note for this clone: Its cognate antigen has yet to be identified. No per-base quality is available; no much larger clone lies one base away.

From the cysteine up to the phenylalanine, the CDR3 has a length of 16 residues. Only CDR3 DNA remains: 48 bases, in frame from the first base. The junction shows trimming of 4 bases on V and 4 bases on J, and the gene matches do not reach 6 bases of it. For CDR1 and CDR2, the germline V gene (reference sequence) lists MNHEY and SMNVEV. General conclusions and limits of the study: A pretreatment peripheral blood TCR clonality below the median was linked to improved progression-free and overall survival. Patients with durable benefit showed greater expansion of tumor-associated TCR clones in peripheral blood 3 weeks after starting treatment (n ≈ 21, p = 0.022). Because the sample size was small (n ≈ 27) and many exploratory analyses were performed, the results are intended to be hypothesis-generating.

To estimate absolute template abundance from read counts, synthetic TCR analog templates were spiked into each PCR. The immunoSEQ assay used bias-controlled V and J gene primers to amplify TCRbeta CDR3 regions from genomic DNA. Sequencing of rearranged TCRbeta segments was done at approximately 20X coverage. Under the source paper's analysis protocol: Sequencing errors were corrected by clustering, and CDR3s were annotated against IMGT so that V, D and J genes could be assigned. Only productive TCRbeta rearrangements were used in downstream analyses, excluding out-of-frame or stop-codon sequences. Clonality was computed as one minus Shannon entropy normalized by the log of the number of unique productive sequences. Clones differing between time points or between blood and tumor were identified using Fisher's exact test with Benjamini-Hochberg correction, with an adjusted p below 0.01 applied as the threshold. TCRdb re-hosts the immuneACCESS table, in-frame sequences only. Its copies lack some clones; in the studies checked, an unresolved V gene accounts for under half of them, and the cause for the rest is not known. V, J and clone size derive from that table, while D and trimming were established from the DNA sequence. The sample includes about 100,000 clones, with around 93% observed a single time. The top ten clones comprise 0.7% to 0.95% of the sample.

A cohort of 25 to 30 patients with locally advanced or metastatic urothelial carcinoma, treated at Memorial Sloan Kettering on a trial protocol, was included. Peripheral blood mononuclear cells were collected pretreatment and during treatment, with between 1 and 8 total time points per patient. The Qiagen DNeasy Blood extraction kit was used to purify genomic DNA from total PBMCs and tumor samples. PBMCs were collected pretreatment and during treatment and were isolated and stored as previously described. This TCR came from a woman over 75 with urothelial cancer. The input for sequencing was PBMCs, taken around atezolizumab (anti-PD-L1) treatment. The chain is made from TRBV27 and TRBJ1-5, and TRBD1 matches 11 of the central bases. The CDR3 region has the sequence CASSWTGGERNQPQHF. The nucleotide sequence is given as TGTGCCAGCAGTTGGACAGGGGGCGAGAGGAATCAGCCCCAGCATTTT.